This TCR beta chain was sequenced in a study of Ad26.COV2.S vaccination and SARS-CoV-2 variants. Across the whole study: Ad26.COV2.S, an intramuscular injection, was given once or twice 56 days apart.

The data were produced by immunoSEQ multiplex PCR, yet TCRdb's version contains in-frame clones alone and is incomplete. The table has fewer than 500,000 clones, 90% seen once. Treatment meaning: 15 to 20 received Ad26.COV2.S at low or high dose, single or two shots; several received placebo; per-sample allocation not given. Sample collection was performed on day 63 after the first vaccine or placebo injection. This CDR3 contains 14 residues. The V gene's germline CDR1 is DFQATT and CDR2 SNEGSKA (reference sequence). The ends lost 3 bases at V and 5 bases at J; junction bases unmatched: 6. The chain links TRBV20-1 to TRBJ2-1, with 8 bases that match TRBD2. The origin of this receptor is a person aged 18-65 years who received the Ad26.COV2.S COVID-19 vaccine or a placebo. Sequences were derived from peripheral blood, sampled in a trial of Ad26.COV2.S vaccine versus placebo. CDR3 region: CSASGGRPNNEQFF. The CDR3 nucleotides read TGCAGTGCTAGTGGCGGGAGGCCTAACAATGAGCAGTTCTTC.